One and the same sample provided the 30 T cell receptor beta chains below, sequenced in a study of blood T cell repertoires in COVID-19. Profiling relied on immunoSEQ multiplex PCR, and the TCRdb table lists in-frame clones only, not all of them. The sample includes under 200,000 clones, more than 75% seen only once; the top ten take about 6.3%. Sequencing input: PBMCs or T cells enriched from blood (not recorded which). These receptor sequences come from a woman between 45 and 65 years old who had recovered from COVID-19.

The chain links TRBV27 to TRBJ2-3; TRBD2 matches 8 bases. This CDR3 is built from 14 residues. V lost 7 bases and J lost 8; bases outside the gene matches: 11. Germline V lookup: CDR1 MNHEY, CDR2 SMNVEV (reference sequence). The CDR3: CASKTSGGRSTQYF. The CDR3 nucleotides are TGTGCCAGCAAGACAAGCGGGGGCCGCAGTACGCAGTATTTT.

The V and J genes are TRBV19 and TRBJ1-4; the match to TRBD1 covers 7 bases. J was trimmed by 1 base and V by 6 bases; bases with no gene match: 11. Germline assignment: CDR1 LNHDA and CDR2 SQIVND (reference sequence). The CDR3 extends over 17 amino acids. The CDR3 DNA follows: TGTGCCAGTAGAACACAGGGGAGAGGGAGAACTAATGAAAAACTGTTTTTT. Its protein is CASRTQGRGRTNEKLFF.

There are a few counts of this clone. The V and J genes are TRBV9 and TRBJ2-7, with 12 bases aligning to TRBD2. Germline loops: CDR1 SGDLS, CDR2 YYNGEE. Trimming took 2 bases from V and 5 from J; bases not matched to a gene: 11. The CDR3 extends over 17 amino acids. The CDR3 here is CASSVTSSGGASHEQYF. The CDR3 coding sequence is TGTGCCAGCAGCGTGACCTCTAGCGGGGGGGCCAGTCACGAGCAGTACTTC.

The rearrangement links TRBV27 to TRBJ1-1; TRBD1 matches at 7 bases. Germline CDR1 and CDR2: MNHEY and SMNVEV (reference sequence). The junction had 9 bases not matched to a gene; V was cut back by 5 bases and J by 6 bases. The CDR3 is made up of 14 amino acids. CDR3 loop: CASSPRQGRAEAFF. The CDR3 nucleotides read TGTGCCAGCAGTCCGAGACAGGGACGCGCTGAAGCTTTCTTT.

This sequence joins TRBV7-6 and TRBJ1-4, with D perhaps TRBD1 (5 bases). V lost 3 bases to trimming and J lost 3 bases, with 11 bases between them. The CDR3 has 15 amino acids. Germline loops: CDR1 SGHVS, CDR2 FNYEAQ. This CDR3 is CASSLSRAANEKLFF. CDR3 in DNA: TGTGCCAGCAGCTTGAGCAGGGCAGCTAATGAAAAACTGTTTTTT.

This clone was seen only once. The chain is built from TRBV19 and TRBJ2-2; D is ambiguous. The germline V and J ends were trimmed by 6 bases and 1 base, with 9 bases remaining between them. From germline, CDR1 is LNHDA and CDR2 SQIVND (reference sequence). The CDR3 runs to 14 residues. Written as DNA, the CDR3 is TGTGCCAGTAGCCGTGACAAGAACACCGGGGAGCTGTTTTTT. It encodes CASSRDKNTGELFF.

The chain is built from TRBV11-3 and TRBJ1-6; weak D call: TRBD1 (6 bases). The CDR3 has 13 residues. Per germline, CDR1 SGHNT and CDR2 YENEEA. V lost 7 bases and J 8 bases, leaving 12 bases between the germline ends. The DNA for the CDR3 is TGTGCCAGCAACAGGGCCAGGGATTCACCCCTCCACTTT. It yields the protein CASNRARDSPLHF.

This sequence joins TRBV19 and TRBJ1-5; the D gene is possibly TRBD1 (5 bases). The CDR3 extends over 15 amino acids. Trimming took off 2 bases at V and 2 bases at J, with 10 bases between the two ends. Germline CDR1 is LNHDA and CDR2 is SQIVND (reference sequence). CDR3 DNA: TGTGCCAGTAGTATAACAAAGACAGGCAATCAGCCCCAGCATTTT. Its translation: CASSITKTGNQPQHF.

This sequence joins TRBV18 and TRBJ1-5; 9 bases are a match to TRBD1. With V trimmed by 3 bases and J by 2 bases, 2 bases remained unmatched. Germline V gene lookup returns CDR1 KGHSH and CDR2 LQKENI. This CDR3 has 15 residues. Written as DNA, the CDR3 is TGTGCCAGCTCACCGGACAGGGGTCGCAATCAGCCCCAGCATTTT. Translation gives CASSPDRGRNQPQHF.

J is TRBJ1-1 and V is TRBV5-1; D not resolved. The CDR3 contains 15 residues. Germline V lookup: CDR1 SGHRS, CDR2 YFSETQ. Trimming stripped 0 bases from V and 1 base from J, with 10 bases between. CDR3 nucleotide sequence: TGCGCCAGCAGCTTGGGAGATCTACCGAACACTGAAGCTTTCTTT. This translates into CASSLGDLPNTEAFF.

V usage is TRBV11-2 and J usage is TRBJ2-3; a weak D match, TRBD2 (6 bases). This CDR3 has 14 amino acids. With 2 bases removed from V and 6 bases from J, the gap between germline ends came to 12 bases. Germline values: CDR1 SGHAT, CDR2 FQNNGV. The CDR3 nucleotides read TGTGCCAGCAGCTTACTTGGGGGGTTCGATACGCAGTATTTT. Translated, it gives CASSLLGGFDTQYF. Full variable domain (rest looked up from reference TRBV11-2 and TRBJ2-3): EAGVAQSPRYKIIEKRQSVAFWCNPISGHATLYWYQQILGQGPKLLIQFQNNGVVDDSQLPKDRFSAERLKGVDSTLKIQPAKLEDSAVYLCASSLLGGFDTQYFGPGTRLTVL.

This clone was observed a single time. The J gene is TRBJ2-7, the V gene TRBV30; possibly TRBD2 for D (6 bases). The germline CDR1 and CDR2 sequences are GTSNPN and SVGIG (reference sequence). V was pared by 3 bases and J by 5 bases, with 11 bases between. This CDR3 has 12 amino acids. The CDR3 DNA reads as TGTGCCTGGAGATCGGGACTCAACGAGCAGTACTTC. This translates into CAWRSGLNEQYF. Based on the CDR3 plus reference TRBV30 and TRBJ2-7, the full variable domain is SQTIHQWPATLVQPVGSPLSLECTVEGTSNPNLYWYRQAAGRGLQLLFYSVGIGQISSEVPQNLSASRPQDRQFILSSKKLLLSDSGFYLCAWRSGLNEQYFGPGTRLTVT.

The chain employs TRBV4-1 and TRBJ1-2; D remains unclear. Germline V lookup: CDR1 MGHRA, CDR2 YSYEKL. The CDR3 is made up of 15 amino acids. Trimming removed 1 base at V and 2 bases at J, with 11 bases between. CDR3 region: CASSQVVSGNYGYTF. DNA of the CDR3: TGCGCCAGCAGCCAAGTAGTTTCGGGAAACTATGGCTACACCTTC.

CDR3: CASSYNRRGGNEQFF. The CDR3 coding sequence is TGTGCCAGCAGTTACAACCGGAGGGGGGGCAATGAGCAGTTCTTC. The rearrangement links TRBV6-2 or TRBV6-3 to TRBJ2-1, with a weak D call TRBD2 (7 bases). CDR1 MNHEY and CDR2 SVGEGT come from the germline V gene. The CDR3 runs to 15 residues. The V and J ends lost 2 bases and 6 bases respectively, with 14 bases between them.

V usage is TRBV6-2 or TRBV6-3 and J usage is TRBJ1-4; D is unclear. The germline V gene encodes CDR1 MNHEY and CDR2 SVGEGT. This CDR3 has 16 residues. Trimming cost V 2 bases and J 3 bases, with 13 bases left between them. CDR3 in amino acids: CASSYPRLSPNEKLFF. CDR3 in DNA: TGTGCCAGCAGTTACCCCAGGCTGAGTCCTAATGAAAAACTGTTTTTT.

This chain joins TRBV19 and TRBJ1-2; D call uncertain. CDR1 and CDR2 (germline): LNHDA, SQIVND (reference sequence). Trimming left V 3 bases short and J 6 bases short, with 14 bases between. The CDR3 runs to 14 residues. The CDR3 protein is CASSIRNWPDGYTF. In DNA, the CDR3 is TGTGCCAGTAGTATTCGTAATTGGCCCGATGGCTACACCTTC.

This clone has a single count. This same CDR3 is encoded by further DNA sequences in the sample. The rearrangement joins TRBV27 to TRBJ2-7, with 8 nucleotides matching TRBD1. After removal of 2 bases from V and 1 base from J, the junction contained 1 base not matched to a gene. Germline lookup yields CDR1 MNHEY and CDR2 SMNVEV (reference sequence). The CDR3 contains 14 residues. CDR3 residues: CASSLGTGSYEQYF. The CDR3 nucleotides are TGTGCCAGCAGTTTAGGGACAGGATCCTACGAGCAGTACTTC.

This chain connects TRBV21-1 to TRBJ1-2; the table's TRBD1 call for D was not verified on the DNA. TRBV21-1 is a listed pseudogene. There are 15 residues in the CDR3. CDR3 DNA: TGTGCCAGCAGCAGAACAGGGGGCCTCGTGTGTGGCTACACCTTC. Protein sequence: CASSRTGGLVCGYTF.

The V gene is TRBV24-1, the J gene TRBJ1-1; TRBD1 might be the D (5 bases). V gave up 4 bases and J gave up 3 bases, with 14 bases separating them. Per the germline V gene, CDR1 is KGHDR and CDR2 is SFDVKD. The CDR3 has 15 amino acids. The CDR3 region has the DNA TGTGCCACCAGTGACTCCTCCGACAGCGACACTGAAGCTTTCTTT. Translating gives CATSDSSDSDTEAFF.

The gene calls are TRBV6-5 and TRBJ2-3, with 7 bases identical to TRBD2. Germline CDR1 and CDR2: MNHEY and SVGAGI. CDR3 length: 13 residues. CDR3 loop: CASAAGGTDTQYF. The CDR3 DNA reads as TGTGCTTCCGCGGCGGGAGGCACAGATACGCAGTATTTT.

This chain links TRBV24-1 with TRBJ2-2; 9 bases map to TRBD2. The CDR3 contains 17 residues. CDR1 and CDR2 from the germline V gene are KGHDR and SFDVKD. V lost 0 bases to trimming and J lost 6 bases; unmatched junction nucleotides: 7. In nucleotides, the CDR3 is TGTGCCACCAGTGATTTGCCGAGTGCGGGGGGGCCCGGGGAGCTGTTTTTT. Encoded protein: CATSDLPSAGGPGELFF.

CDR3 coding DNA: TGTGCCAGCAGCCGGGGACAGGCTGGAAACACCATATATTTT. Translating gives CASSRGQAGNTIYF. The rearrangement uses TRBV2 and TRBJ1-3, with 8 bases lining up with TRBD1. The CDR3 sequence is 14 residues long. From germline, CDR1 is SNHLY and CDR2 FYNNEI. V gave up 6 bases and J gave up 2 bases; unmatched junction bases: 3. Looking up the rest from reference TRBV2 and TRBJ1-3 gives the full variable domain: EPEVTQTPSHQVTQMGQEVILRCVPISNHLYFYWYRQILGQKVEFLVSFYNNEISEKSEIFDDQFSVERPDGSNFTLKIRSTKLEDSAMYFCASSRGQAGNTIYFGEGSWLTVV.

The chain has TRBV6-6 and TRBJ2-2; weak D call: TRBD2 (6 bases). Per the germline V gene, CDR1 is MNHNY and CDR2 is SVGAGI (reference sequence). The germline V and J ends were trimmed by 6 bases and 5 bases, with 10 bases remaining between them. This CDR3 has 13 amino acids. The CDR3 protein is CASRGRGTGELFF. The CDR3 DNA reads TGTGCCAGCAGGGGGCGGGGTACCGGGGAGCTGTTTTTT.

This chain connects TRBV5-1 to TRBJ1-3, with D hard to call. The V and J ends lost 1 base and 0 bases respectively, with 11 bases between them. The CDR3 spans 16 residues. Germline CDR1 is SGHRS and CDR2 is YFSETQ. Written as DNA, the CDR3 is TGCGCCAGCAGCTTGTCGTCGGGATACTCTGGAAACACCATATATTTT. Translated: CASSLSSGYSGNTIYF.

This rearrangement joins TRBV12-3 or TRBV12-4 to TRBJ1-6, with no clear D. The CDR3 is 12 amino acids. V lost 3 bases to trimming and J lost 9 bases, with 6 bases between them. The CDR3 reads CASSFGVSPLHF. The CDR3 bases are TGTGCCAGCAGTTTTGGAGTTTCACCCCTCCACTTT.

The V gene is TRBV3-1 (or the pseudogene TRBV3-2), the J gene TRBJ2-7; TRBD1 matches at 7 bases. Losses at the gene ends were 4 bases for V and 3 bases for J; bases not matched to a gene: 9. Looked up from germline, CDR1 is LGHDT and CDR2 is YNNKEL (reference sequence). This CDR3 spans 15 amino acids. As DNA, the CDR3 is TGTGCCAGCAGCCTGTTAGACAGACAGGGCTACGAGCAGTACTTC. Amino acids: CASSLLDRQGYEQYF.

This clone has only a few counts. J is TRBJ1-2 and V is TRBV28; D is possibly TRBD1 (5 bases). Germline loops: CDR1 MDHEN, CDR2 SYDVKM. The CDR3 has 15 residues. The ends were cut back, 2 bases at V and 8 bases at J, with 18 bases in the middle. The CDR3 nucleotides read TGTGCCAGCAGTTTACCACTGACCGACAGTAAGGGCTACACCTTC. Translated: CASSLPLTDSKGYTF.

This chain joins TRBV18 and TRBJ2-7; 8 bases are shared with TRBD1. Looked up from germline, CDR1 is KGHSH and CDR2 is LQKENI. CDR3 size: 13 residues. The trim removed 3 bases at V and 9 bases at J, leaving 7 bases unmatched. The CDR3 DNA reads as TGTGCCAGCTCACCGGAGACAGGGGCAGGGCAGTACTTC. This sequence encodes CASSPETGAGQYF. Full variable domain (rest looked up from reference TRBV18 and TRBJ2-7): NAGVMQNPRHLVRRRGQEARLRCSPMKGHSHVYWYRQLPEEGLKFMVYLQKENIIDESGMPKERFSAEFPKEGPSILRIQQVVRGDSAAYFCASSPETGAGQYFGPGTRLTVT.

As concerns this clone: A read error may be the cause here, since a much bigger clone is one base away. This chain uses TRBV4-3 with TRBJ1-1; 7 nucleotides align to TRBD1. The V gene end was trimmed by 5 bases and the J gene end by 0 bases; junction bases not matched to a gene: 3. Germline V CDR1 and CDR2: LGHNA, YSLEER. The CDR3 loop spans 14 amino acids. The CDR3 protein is CASSYGQVNTEAFF. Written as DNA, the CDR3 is TGCGCCAGCAGCTATGGACAGGTGAACACTGAAGCTTTCTTT.

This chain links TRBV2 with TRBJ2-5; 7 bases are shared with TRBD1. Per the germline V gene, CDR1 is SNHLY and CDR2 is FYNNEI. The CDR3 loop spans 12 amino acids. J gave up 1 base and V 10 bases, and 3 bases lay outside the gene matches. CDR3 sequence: CATGTVQETQYF. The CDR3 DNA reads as TGTGCCACGGGGACAGTCCAAGAGACCCAGTACTTC.